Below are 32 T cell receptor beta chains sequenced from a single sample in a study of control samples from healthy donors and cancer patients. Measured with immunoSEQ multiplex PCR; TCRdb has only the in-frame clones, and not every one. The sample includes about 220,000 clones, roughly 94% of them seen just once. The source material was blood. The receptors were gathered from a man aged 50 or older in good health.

Here the CDR3 DNA reads TGCGCCAGCCAAGGACAGGAGAGGGATGGCTACACCTTC. It yields the protein CASQGQERDGYTF. The rearrangement links TRBV5-1 to TRBJ1-2, with 7 positions matching TRBD1. The germline V gene encodes CDR1 SGHRS and CDR2 YFSETQ. The length of the CDR3 is 13 residues. Trimming took 7 bases from V and 6 from J; bases not matched to a gene: 9.

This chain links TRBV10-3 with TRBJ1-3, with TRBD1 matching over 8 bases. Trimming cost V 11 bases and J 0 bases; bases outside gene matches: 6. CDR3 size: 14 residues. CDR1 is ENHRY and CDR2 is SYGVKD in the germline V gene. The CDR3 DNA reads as TGTGCCTCCGACAGGGGATCCTCTGGAAACACCATATATTTT. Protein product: CASDRGSSGNTIYF.

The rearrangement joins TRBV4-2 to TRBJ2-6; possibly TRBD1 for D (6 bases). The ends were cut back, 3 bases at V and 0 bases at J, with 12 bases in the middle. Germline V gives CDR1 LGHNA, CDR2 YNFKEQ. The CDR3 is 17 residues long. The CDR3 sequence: CASSQGAGDSGANVLTF. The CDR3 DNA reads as TGTGCCAGCAGCCAGGGGGCAGGCGACTCTGGGGCCAACGTCCTGACTTTC.

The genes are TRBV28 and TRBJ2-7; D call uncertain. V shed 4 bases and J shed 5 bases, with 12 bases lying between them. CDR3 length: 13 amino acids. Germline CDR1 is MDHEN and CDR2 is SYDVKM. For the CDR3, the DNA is TGTGCCAGCAGTTCCCAGAACTTCCACGAGCAGTACTTC. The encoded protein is CASSSQNFHEQYF. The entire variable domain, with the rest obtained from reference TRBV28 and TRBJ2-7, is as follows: DVKVTQSSRYLVKRTGEKVFLECVQDMDHENMFWYRQDPGLGLRLIYFSYDVKMKEKGDIPEGYSVSREKKERFSLILESASTNQTSMYLCASSSQNFHEQYFGPGTRLTVT.

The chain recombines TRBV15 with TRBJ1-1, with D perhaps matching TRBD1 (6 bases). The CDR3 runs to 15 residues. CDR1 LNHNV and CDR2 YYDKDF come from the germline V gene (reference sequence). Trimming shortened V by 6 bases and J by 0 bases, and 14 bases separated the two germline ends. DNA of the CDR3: TGTGCCACCAGTCTGGGGGGCAGTTTGAACACTGAAGCTTTCTTT. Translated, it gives CATSLGGSLNTEAFF.

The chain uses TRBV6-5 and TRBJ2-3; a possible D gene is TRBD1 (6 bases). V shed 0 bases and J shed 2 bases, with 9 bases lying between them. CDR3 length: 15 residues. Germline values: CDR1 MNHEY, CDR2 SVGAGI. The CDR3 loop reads CASSYSKGDTDTQYF. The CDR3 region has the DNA TGTGCCAGCAGTTACTCGAAGGGGGACACAGATACGCAGTATTTT.

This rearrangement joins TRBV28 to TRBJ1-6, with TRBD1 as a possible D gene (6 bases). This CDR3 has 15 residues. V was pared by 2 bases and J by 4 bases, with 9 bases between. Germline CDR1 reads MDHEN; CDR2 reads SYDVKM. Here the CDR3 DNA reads TGTGCCAGCAGTTTAAAACAGGGATATAATTCACCCCTCCACTTT. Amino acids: CASSLKQGYNSPLHF.

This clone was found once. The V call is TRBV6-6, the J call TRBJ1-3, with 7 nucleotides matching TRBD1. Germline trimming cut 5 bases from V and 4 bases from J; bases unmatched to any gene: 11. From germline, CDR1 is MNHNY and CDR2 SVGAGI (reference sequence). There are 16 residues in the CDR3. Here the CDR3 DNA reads TGTGCCAGCAGTCGACGCGGGACAGACACGGGAAACACCATATATTTT. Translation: CASSRRGTDTGNTIYF.

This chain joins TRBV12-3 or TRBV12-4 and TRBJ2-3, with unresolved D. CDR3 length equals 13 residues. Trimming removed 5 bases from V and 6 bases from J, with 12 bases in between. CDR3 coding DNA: TGTGCCAGCAGTCAATCGACCCCGGATACGCAGTATTTT. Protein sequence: CASSQSTPDTQYF.

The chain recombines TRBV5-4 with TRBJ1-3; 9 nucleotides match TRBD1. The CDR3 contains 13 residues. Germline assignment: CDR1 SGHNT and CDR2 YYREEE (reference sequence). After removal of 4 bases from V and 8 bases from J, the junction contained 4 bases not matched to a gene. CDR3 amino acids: CASSQTGGDTIYF. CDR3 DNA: TGTGCCAGCAGCCAGACAGGGGGTGACACCATATATTTT.

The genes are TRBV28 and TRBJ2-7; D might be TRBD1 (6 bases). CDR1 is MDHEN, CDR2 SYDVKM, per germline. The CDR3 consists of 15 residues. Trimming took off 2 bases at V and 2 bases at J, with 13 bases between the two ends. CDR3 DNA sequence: TGTGCCAGCAGTTTAAGGGGGAAATCTCCCTACGAGCAGTACTTC. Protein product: CASSLRGKSPYEQYF. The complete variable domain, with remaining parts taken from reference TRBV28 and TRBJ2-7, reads DVKVTQSSRYLVKRTGEKVFLECVQDMDHENMFWYRQDPGLGLRLIYFSYDVKMKEKGDIPEGYSVSREKKERFSLILESASTNQTSMYLCASSLRGKSPYEQYFGPGTRLTVT.

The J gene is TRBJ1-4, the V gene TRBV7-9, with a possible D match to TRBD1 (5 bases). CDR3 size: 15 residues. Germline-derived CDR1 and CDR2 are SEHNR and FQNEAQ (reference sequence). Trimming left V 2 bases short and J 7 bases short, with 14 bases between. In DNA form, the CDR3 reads TGTGCCAGCAGCTTATTGGAGGGGTCGATTGAAAAACTGTTTTTT. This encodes CASSLLEGSIEKLFF.

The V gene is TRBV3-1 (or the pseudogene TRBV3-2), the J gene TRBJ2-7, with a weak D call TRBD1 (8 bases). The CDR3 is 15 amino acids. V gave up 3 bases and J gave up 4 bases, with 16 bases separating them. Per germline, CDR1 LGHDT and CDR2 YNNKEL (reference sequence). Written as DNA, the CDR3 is TGTGCCAGCAGCCAGGCTACAGGGGGGGGATACGAGCAGTACTTC. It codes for CASSQATGGGYEQYF.

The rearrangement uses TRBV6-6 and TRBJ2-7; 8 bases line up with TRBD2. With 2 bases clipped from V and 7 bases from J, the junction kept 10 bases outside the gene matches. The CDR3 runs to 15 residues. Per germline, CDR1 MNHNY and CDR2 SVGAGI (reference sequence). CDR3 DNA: TGTGCCAGCAGTTACGGAGTAGCGGGGACGGGGGAGCAGTACTTC. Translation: CASSYGVAGTGEQYF.

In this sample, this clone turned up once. The CDR3 coding sequence is TGTGCCAGTAGTTCTCCCCCGGGACAGGGGGCTGAAAAACTGTTTTTT. As protein: CASSSPPGQGAEKLFF. The V call is TRBV19, the J call TRBJ1-4; 12 nucleotides line up with TRBD1. This CDR3 region has 16 residues. Germline V gene sequence: CDR1 LNHDA, CDR2 SQIVND (reference sequence). V lost 5 bases to trimming and J lost 7 bases; unmatched junction nucleotides: 8.

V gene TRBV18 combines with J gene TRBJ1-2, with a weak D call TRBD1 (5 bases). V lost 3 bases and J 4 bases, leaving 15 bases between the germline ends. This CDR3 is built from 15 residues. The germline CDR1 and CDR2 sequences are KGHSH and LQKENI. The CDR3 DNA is TGTGCCAGCTCACCCCCCCGGAGGGGCAGCTATGGCTACACCTTC. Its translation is CASSPPRRGSYGYTF.

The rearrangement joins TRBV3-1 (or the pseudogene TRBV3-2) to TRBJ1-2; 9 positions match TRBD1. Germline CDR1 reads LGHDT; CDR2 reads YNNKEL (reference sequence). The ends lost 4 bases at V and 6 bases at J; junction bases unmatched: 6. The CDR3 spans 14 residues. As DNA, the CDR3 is TGTGCCAGCAGCCGGGGGACAGGGCGGAATGGCTACACCTTC. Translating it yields CASSRGTGRNGYTF.

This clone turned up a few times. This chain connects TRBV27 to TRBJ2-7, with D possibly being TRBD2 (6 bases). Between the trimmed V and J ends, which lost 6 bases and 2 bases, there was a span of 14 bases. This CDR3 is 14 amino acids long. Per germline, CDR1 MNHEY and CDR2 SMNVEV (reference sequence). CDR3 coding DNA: TGTGCCAGCAGGGACGCCGGGACTGCCTACGAGCAGTACGTC. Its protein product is CASRDAGTAYEQYV.

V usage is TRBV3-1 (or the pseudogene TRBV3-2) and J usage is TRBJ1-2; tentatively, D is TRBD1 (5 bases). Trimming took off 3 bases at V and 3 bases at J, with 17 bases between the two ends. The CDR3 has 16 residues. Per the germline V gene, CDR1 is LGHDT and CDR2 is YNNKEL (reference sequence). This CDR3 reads CASSQIQGLLYYGYTF. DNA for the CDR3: TGTGCCAGCAGCCAGATCCAGGGCCTTCTCTACTATGGCTACACCTTC.

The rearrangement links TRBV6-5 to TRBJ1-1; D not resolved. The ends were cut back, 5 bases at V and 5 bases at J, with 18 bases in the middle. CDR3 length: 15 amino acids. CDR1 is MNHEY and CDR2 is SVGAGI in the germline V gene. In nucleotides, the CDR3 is TGTGCCAGCAGTATCCCTAGAGAGGGCCGTACTGAAGCTTTCTTT. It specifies CASSIPREGRTEAFF.

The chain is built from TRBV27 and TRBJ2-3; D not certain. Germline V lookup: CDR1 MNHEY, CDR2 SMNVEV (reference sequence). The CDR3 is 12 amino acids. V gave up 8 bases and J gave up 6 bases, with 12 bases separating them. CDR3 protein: CASADRLDTQYF. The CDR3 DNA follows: TGTGCCAGCGCGGATCGATTGGATACGCAGTATTTT.

CDR3 sequence reads: CASSEGQGVYEQYF. Here the CDR3 DNA reads TGTGCCAGCTCAGAAGGACAGGGGGTGTACGAGCAGTACTTC. The V and J genes are TRBV18 and TRBJ2-7; 10 positions match TRBD1. Germline V gene lookup returns CDR1 KGHSH and CDR2 LQKENI. With 5 bases clipped from V and 4 bases from J, the junction kept 5 bases outside the gene matches. The CDR3 loop spans 14 amino acids.

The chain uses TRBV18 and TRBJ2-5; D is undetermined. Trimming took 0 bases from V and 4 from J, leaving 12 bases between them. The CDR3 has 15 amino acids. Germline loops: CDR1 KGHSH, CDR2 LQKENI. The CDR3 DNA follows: TGTGCCAGCTCACCACCGCAAACAGTCTCAGAGACCCAGTACTTC. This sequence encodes CASSPPQTVSETQYF. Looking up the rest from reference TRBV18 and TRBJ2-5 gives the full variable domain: NAGVMQNPRHLVRRRGQEARLRCSPMKGHSHVYWYRQLPEEGLKFMVYLQKENIIDESGMPKERFSAEFPKEGPSILRIQQVVRGDSAAYFCASSPPQTVSETQYFGPGTRLLVL.

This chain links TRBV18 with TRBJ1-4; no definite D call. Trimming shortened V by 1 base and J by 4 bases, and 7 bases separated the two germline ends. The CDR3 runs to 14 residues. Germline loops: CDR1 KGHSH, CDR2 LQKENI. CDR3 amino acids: CASSPQDVNEKLFF. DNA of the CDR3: TGTGCCAGCTCACCACAGGATGTTAATGAAAAACTGTTTTTT.

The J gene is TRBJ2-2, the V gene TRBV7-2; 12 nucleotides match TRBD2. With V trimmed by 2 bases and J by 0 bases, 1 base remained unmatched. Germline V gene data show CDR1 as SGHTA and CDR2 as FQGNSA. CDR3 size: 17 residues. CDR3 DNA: TGTGCCAGCAGCTTACCTAGCGGGGGGGCGAACACCGGGGAGCTGTTTTTT. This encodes CASSLPSGGANTGELFF.

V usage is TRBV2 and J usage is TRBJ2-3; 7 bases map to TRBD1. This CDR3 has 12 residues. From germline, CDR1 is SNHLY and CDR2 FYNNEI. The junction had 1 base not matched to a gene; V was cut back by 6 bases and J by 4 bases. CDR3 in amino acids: CASSGQADTQYF. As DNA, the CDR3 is TGTGCCAGCAGCGGACAGGCAGATACGCAGTATTTT.

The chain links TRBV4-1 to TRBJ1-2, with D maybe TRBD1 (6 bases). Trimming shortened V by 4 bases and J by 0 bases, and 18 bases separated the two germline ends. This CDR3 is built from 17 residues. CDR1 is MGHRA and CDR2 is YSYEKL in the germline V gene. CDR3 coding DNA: TGCGCCAGCAGCCCGGACAGATTAAACCCATCTAACTATGGCTACACCTTC. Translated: CASSPDRLNPSNYGYTF.

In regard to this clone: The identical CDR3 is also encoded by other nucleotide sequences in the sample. CDR3 residues: CASSQGGSSYEQYF. The CDR3 region has the DNA TGTGCCAGCAGCCAAGGGGGGAGCTCCTACGAGCAGTACTTC. The chain has TRBV4-2 and TRBJ2-7; tentatively, D is TRBD1 or TRBD2 (5 bases each). The V and J ends lost 1 base and 0 bases respectively, with 7 bases between them. The CDR3 length is 14 residues. Germline CDR1 LGHNA, CDR2 YNFKEQ.

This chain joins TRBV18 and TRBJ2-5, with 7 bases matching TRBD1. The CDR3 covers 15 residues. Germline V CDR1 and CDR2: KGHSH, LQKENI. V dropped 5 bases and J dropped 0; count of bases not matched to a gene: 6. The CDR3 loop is CASSRTGVYQETQYF. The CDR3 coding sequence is TGTGCCAGCTCAAGGACAGGAGTGTACCAAGAGACCCAGTACTTC. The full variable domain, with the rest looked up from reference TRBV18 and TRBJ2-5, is NAGVMQNPRHLVRRRGQEARLRCSPMKGHSHVYWYRQLPEEGLKFMVYLQKENIIDESGMPKERFSAEFPKEGPSILRIQQVVRGDSAAYFCASSRTGVYQETQYFGPGTRLLVL.

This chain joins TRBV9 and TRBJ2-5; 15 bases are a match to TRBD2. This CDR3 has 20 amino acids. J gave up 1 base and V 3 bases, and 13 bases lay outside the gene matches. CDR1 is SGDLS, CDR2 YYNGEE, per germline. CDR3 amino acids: CASSALPLRTSGGVQETQYF. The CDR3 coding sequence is TGTGCCAGCAGCGCACTACCTTTACGGACTAGCGGGGGGGTCCAAGAGACCCAGTACTTC.

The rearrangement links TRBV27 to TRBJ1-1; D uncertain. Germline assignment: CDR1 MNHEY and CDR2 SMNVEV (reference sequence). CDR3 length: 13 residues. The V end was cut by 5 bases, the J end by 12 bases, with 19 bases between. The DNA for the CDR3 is TGTGCCAGCAGTCTGGGCAAGGGTAGGAGAACTTTCTTT. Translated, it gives CASSLGKGRRTFF.

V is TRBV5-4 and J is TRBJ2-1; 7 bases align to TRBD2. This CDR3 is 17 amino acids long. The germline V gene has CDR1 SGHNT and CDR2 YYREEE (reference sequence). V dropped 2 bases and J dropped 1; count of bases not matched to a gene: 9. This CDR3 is CASSFNPSGVSYNEQFF. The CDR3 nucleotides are TGTGCCAGCAGCTTCAACCCAAGCGGGGTGTCCTACAATGAGCAGTTCTTC.